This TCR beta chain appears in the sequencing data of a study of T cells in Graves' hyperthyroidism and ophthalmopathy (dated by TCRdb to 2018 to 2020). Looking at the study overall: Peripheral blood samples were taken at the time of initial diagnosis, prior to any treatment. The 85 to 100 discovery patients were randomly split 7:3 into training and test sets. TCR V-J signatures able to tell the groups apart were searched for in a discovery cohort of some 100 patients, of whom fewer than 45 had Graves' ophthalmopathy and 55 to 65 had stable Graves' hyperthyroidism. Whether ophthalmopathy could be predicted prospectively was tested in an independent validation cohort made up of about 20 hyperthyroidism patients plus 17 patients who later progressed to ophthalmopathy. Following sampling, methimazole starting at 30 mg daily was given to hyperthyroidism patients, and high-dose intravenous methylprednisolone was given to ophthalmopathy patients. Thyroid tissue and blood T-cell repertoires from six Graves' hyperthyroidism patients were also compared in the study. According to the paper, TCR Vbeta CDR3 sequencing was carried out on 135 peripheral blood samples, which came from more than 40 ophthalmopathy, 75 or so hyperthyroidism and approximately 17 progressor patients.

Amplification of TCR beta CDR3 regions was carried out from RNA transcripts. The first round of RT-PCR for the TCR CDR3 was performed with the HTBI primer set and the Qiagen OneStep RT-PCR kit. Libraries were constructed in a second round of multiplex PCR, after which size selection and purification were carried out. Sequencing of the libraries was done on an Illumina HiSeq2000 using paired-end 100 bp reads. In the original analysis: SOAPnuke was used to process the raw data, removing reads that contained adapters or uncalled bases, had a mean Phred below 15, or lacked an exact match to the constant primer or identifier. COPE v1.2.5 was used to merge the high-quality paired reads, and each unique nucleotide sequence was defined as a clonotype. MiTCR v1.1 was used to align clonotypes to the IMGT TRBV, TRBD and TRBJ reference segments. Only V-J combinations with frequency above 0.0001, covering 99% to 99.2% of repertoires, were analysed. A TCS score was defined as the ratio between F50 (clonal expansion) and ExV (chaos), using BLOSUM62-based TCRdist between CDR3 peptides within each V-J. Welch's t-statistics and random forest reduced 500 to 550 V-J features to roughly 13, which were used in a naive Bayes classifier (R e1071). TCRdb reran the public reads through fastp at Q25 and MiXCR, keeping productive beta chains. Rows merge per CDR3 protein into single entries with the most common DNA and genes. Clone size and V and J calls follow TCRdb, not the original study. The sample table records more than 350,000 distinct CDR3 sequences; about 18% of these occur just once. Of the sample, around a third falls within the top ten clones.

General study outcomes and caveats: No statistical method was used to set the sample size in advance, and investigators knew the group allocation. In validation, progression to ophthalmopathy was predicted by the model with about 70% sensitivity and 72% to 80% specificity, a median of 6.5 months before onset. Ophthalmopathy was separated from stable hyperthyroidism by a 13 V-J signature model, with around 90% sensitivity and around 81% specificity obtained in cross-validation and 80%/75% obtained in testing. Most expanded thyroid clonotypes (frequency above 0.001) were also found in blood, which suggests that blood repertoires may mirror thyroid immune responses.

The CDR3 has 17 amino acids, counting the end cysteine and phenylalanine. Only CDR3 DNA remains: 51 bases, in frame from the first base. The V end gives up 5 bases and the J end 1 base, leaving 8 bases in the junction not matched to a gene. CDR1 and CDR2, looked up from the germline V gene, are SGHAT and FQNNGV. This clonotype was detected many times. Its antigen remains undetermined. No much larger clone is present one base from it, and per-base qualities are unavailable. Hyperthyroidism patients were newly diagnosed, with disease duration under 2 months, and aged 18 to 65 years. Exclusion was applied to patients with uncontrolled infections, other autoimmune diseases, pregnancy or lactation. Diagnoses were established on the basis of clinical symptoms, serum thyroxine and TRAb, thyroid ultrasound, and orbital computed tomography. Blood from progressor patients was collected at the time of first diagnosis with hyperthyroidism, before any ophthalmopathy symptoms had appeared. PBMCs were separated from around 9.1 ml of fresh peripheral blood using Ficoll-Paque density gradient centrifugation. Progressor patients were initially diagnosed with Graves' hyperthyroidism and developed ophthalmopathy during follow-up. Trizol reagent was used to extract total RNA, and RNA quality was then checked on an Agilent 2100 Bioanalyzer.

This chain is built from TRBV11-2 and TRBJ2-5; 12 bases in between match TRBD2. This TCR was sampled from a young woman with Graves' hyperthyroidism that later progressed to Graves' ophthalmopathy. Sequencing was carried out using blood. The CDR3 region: CASSPRLAGVSQETQYF. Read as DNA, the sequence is TGTGCCAGCAGCCCCAGACTAGCGGGAGTGTCCCAAGAGACCCAGTACTTC.